The clone carrying this TCR beta chain was counted once. V was shortened by 6 bases and J by 3 bases, with 15 bases between the two germline ends. In germline, CDR1 is SQVTM, CDR2 ANQGSEA. The CDR3 loop spans 15 amino acids. This sample was included in a study of cytomegalovirus exposure and HLA in healthy donors. PCR involved 60 Vbeta and 13 Jbeta primers. Measured with immunoSEQ multiplex PCR; TCRdb has only the in-frame clones, and not every one. This sample has about 91,000 clones, with 70% to 90% found just once. The TCR comes from a man between 18 and 35 years old in good health and CMV-seronegative. Specimen: PBMCs. J is TRBJ2-6 and V is TRBV29-1; TRBD1 might be the D (5 bases). CDR3 sequence: CSVLLQGNGANVLTF. The CDR3 bases are TGCAGCGTCCTACTCCAGGGTAATGGGGCCAACGTCCTGACTTTC.